These T cell receptor beta chains were read from a single sample in a study of cytomegalovirus exposure and HLA in healthy donors. Produced via immunoSEQ multiplex PCR; TCRdb's table is partial and in-frame only. The table has around 150,000 clones, just over 75% seen once. The sample comprised PBMCs. Receptors were obtained from a woman in her thirties or forties in good health and CMV-seronegative. The CDR3 runs from the conserved cysteine through the conserved F or W. D genes are given only for firm matches. Only some rows state a clone size, as once, few, many or a class for expanded clones.

V	size	D	J	DNA	CDR3
TRBV29-1	few	-	TRBJ1-1	TGCAGCGTTTTACCTCAGGCGAACACTGAAGCTTTCTTT	CSVLPQANTEAFF
TRBV4-1	-	TRBD2	TRBJ2-1	TGCGCCAGCAGCCAAGATCCTGCTAGCGGCTTCTACAATGAGCAGTTCTTC	CASSQDPASGFYNEQFF
TRBV2	-	TRBD1	TRBJ1-5	TGTGCCAGCAGCCTAGGACAGGGTGGTCAGCCCCAGCATTTT	CASSLGQGGQPQHF
TRBV2	-	TRBD1	TRBJ2-5	TGTGCCAGCAGTGAAGACAGGGGTACCCAAGAGACCCAGTACTTC	CASSEDRGTQETQYF
TRBV5-5	-	-	TRBJ2-1	TGTGCCAGCAGCTTGGACGGAGATGAGCAGTTCTTC	CASSLDGDEQFF
TRBV18	-	TRBD1	TRBJ1-2	TGTGCCAGCTCCCTTAGGACAGGGGATGGCTACACCTTC	CASSLRTGDGYTF
TRBV6-6	-	-	TRBJ2-7	TGTGCCAGCAACGCCGGAGCCTACGAGCAGTACTTC	CASNAGAYEQYF
TRBV5-1	-	-	TRBJ2-1	TGCGCCAGCAGCTTGGGCGGGATACTATACAATGAGCAGTTCTTC	CASSLGGILYNEQFF
TRBV5-1	-	-	TRBJ2-7	TGCGCCAGCAGCTTACTAGCATCCACCTACGAGCAGTACTTC	CASSLLASTYEQYF
TRBV27	once	-	TRBJ1-1	TGTGCCAGCAGTTTATGGTCCAGGAACACTGAAGCTTTCTTT	CASSLWSRNTEAFF
TRBV6-1	few	-	TRBJ1-5	TGTGCCAGCAGTGAGCAGGGGCTCGGGAATCAGCCCCAGCATTTT	CASSEQGLGNQPQHF
TRBV7-9	once	-	TRBJ2-7	TGTGCCAGCAGCTTAGGGGACTCCTCCTACGAGCAGTACTTC	CASSLGDSSYEQYF
TRBV28	-	TRBD2	TRBJ2-2	TGTGCCAGCAGTCTCACATCTTCCTTTAGCGGGAGGGCGGTGGACACCGGGGAGCTGTTTTTT	CASSLTSSFSGRAVDTGELFF
TRBV30	-	TRBD2	TRBJ2-7	TGTGCCTGGAGTGAAAACCCGGGACTAGACTTCCACTTC	CAWSENPGLDFHF
TRBV2	-	-	TRBJ2-7	TGTGCCAGCAGGGATACAGGCTACGAGCAGTACTTC	CASRDTGYEQYF